A single sample gave rise to the 27 T cell receptor beta chains below, sequenced in a study of cytomegalovirus exposure and HLA in healthy donors. Sequencing was performed with immunoSEQ multiplex PCR; in TCRdb, only in-frame clones are kept and a portion is missing. The sample lists tens of thousands of clones, roughly 95% occurring once. The specimen sequenced was PBMCs. The source of these receptors is a woman aged 18-29 years in good health and CMV-seronegative.

The rearrangement joins TRBV19 to TRBJ2-3; maybe TRBD2 (5 bases). Trimming cost V 5 bases and J 2 bases, with 11 bases left between them. The CDR3 contains 14 residues. Germline V lookup: CDR1 LNHDA, CDR2 SQIVND (reference sequence). The CDR3: CASSLGLTTDTQYF. The CDR3 region has the DNA TGTGCCAGTAGTCTAGGACTTACCACAGATACGCAGTATTTT. Using reference TRBV19 and TRBJ2-3 for the parts outside the CDR3, the full variable domain is DGGITQSPKYLFRKEGQNVTLSCEQNLNHDAMYWYRQDPGQGLRLIYYSQIVNDFQKGDIAEGYSVSREKKESFPLTVTSAQKNPTAFYLCASSLGLTTDTQYFGPGTRLTVL.

The chain combines TRBV11-3 with TRBJ2-1; TRBD2 aligns across 11 bases. With 1 base clipped from V and 3 bases from J, the junction kept 5 bases outside the gene matches. Germline loops: CDR1 SGHNT, CDR2 YENEEA. The CDR3 covers 17 residues. CDR3 sequence (DNA): TGTGCCAGCAGCTTAGGTGCTAGCGGGGGGAACTACAATGAGCAGTTCTTC. This translates into CASSLGASGGNYNEQFF. Full variable domain (outside the CDR3, taken from reference TRBV11-3 and TRBJ2-1): EAGVVQSPRYKIIEKKQPVAFWCNPISGHNTLYWYLQNLGQGPELLIRYENEEAVDDSQLPKDRFSAERLKGVDSTLKIQPAELGDSAVYLCASSLGASGGNYNEQFFGPGTRLTVL.

The chain carries TRBV5-1 and TRBJ2-2; 14 bases are shared with TRBD2. Germline V gives CDR1 SGHRS, CDR2 YFSETQ. J lost 0 bases, V lost 1 base, and 5 bases had no gene match. The CDR3 is made up of 19 amino acids. The CDR3 reads CASSLPRTSGGPNTGELFF. DNA of the CDR3: TGCGCCAGCAGCTTGCCGAGGACTAGCGGGGGGCCGAACACCGGGGAGCTGTTTTTT.

The chain employs TRBV28 and TRBJ1-1; D is possibly TRBD1 (6 bases). V dropped 5 bases and J dropped 1 base, with 14 bases sitting between them. This CDR3 is built from 15 residues. Germline CDR1 reads MDHEN; CDR2 reads SYDVKM. The CDR3 bases are TGTGCCAGCAGTCCCCTAGTAGGGGGGAACACTGAAGCTTTCTTT. This translates into CASSPLVGGNTEAFF.

This clone was seen just once. CDR3 sequence: CASSPLGSGLLYEQYF. The CDR3 region has the DNA TGTGCCAGCAGCCCCCTGGGGAGCGGACTTCTTTACGAGCAGTACTTC. The chain joins TRBV4-2 to TRBJ2-7, with D possibly matching TRBD2 (5 bases). This CDR3 has 16 amino acids. Germline CDR1 is LGHNA and CDR2 is YNFKEQ. V was cut by 4 bases and J by 4 bases, with 20 bases left in between.

This clone was seen once. The chain carries TRBV4-2 and TRBJ2-7; D might be TRBD1 (6 bases). The germline V gene has CDR1 LGHNA and CDR2 YNFKEQ. The CDR3 covers 12 residues. V lost 6 bases and J 2 bases, leaving 8 bases between the germline ends. The CDR3 DNA reads as TGTGCCAGCAGAGGACAGACCTACGAGCAGTACTTC. Translating it yields CASRGQTYEQYF.

This chain uses TRBV19 with TRBJ2-1; D is uncertain. The CDR3 consists of 14 residues. CDR1 is LNHDA, CDR2 SQIVND, per germline (reference sequence). The V and J ends lost 3 bases and 2 bases respectively, with 8 bases between them. CDR3 sequence reads: CASSMSKPYNEQFF. CDR3 DNA sequence: TGTGCCAGTAGTATGAGCAAGCCCTACAATGAGCAGTTCTTC.

The chain is built from TRBV7-2 and TRBJ2-5; TRBD1 matches at 7 bases. Germline V gene lookup returns CDR1 SGHTA and CDR2 FQGNSA. The CDR3 totals 13 residues. The J segment lost 5 bases and the V segment lost 2 bases, leaving 2 bases of the junction unmatched. The DNA for the CDR3 is TGTGCCAGCAGCTTAAGGGGGCGGGAGACCCAGTACTTC. It is translated as CASSLRGRETQYF.

The chain links TRBV9 to TRBJ2-5, with 10 bases identical to TRBD2. Germline CDR1 and CDR2: SGDLS and YYNGEE. Trimming took 0 bases from V and 1 from J; bases not matched to a gene: 6. The CDR3 totals 17 residues. The chain's CDR3 is CASSVGDSGGTQETQYF. CDR3 DNA: TGTGCCAGCAGCGTAGGTGATAGCGGGGGGACCCAAGAGACCCAGTACTTC.

J is TRBJ2-7 and V is TRBV6-6; 9 nucleotides match TRBD2. The CDR3 extends over 15 amino acids. Unmatched junction bases numbered 6, after V lost 6 bases and J lost 0 bases. Germline assignment: CDR1 MNHNY and CDR2 SVGAGI (reference sequence). The CDR3 sequence is CASSRSGGSSYEQYF. The CDR3 DNA is TGTGCCAGCAGCCGCAGCGGGGGGAGCTCCTACGAGCAGTACTTC.

This rearrangement joins TRBV27 to TRBJ2-5; tentative D call: TRBD2 (6 bases). The V gene lost 0 bases and the J gene lost 0 bases, with 11 bases spanning the gap. The CDR3 is made up of 16 amino acids. CDR1 and CDR2 (germline): MNHEY, SMNVEV (reference sequence). The CDR3 sequence is CASSLSGGTYQETQYF. The CDR3 bases are TGTGCCAGCAGTTTATCCGGCGGGACGTACCAAGAGACCCAGTACTTC.

The chain recombines TRBV6-1 with TRBJ2-1, with 10 bases fitting TRBD2. Germline V CDR1 and CDR2: MNHNS, SASEGT. J gave up 3 bases and V 7 bases, and 6 bases lay outside the gene matches. This CDR3 has 15 amino acids. The CDR3 region is CASISGGAIYNEQFF. The CDR3, as DNA: TGTGCCAGCATAAGCGGGGGGGCCATCTACAATGAGCAGTTCTTC.

The chain employs TRBV4-1 and TRBJ2-5; TRBD2 agrees at 8 bases. This CDR3 has 15 residues. Germline CDR1 and CDR2: MGHRA and YSYEKL. Trimming cost V 6 bases and J 4 bases; bases outside gene matches: 10. The CDR3 DNA is TGCGCCAGCAGTCAACGCGGGACTAGAGGAGAGACCCAGTACTTC. It yields the protein CASSQRGTRGETQYF.

This CDR3 reads CASSPYASRIAAKNIQYF. CDR3 nucleotides: TGCGCCAGCAGCCCCTACGCCTCACGGATAGCAGCCAAAAACATTCAGTACTTC. The V and J genes are TRBV4-3 and TRBJ2-4; D gene uncertain. V was shortened by 4 bases and J by 0 bases, with 19 bases between the two germline ends. Germline assignment: CDR1 LGHNA and CDR2 YSLEER. The CDR3 length is 18 residues.

The gene calls are TRBV6-5 and TRBJ1-2; possible D gene TRBD1, 5 bases. Germline V gene data show CDR1 as MNHEY and CDR2 as SVGAGI. Trimming removed 0 bases at V and 2 bases at J, with 7 bases between. The CDR3 spans 14 residues. The CDR3 spells CASSYSSGNYGYTF. The CDR3 DNA is TGTGCCAGCAGTTACTCCTCAGGGAACTATGGCTACACCTTC.

This clone was counted only a few times. The V and J genes are TRBV10-1 and TRBJ1-1, with a tentative D call TRBD1 (6 bases). The germline V and J ends were trimmed by 6 bases and 0 bases, with 8 bases remaining between them. This CDR3 spans 13 amino acids. CDR1 WNHNN and CDR2 SYGVQD come from the germline V gene (reference sequence). In DNA, the CDR3 is TGCGCCAGCAGCAGGGGCCTGAACACTGAAGCTTTCTTT. Translation: CASSRGLNTEAFF.

This clone appeared once. V is TRBV6-6 and J is TRBJ1-2; TRBD1 matches at 7 bases. J lost 4 bases, V lost 6 bases, and 8 bases had no gene match. Germline V gene lookup returns CDR1 MNHNY and CDR2 SVGAGI (reference sequence). This CDR3 has 14 amino acids. DNA of the CDR3: TGTGCCAGCAGAATTGGGACAGCGAGCTATGGCTACACCTTC. Amino acid sequence: CASRIGTASYGYTF.

The J gene is TRBJ2-7, the V gene TRBV5-6; D is undetermined. The length of the CDR3 is 12 residues. Germline assignment: CDR1 SGHDT and CDR2 YYEEEE. V was cut by 4 bases and J by 0 bases, with 5 bases left in between. The CDR3 region has the DNA TGTGCCAGCAGCGGGCCCTCCTACGAGCAGTACTTC. Its protein product is CASSGPSYEQYF. The whole variable domain, remainder taken from reference TRBV5-6 and TRBJ2-7, is DAGVTQSPTHLIKTRGQQVTLRCSPKSGHDTVSWYQQALGQGPQFIFQYYEEEERQRGNFPDRFSGHQFPNYSSELNVNALLLGDSALYLCASSGPSYEQYFGPGTRLTVT.

V is TRBV5-1 and J is TRBJ2-3; 10 nucleotides match TRBD2. J was trimmed by 2 bases and V by 0 bases; bases with no gene match: 9. CDR3 size: 18 residues. CDR1 is SGHRS and CDR2 is YFSETQ in the germline V gene. CDR3 loop: CASSLATSGSGNTDTQYF. The CDR3 region has the DNA TGCGCCAGCAGCTTGGCGACTAGCGGGTCCGGGAACACAGATACGCAGTATTTT.

The chain uses TRBV19 and TRBJ2-1, with 7 bases that match TRBD1. J lost 5 bases, V lost 1 base, and 8 bases had no gene match. The CDR3 has 16 amino acids. CDR1 LNHDA and CDR2 SQIVND come from the germline V gene (reference sequence). The CDR3 DNA reads TGTGCCAGTAGTATAGCAGGGTCAGGGGGAAACAATGAGCAGTTCTTC. It codes for CASSIAGSGGNNEQFF.

This chain uses TRBV19 with TRBJ1-1; D ambiguous. This CDR3 has 13 amino acids. Trimming left V 5 bases short and J 1 base short, with 8 bases between. Germline V gene data show CDR1 as LNHDA and CDR2 as SQIVND (reference sequence). The DNA of the CDR3 is TGTGCCAGTAGTCGACCGGGGAACACTGAAGCTTTCTTT. As protein: CASSRPGNTEAFF.

The chain recombines TRBV16 with TRBJ2-4, with TRBD1 matching over 7 bases. CDR3 size: 14 residues. Losses at the gene ends were 0 bases for V and 10 bases for J; bases not matched to a gene: 6. Germline V gene sequence: CDR1 KGHSY, CDR2 FQNENV. The CDR3 DNA reads TGTGCCAGCAGCCAATCGAGAGGGGGCGGGATTCAGTACTTC. Residues: CASSQSRGGGIQYF.

The chain uses TRBV15 and TRBJ2-7, with D possibly matching TRBD1 (7 bases). CDR3 length equals 14 residues. CDR1 and CDR2 (germline): LNHNV, YYDKDF (reference sequence). The germline V and J ends were trimmed by 5 bases and 3 bases, with 14 bases remaining between them. DNA of the CDR3: TGTGCCACCAGCGCGGGACAGCAACTCTACGAGCAGTACTTC. Its protein product is CATSAGQQLYEQYF.

The rearrangement joins TRBV6-5 to TRBJ1-4; D possibly corresponds to TRBD1 (5 bases). Germline V gives CDR1 MNHEY, CDR2 SVGAGI. Trimming shortened V by 4 bases and J by 3 bases, and 12 bases separated the two germline ends. This CDR3 spans 15 amino acids. This chain's CDR3 is CASSLGVWANEKLFF. DNA of the CDR3: TGTGCCAGCAGTTTAGGGGTTTGGGCTAATGAAAAACTGTTTTTT.

The V call is TRBV15, the J call TRBJ2-7; 12 bases are a match to TRBD2. The V gene's germline CDR1 is LNHNV and CDR2 YYDKDF (reference sequence). CDR3 size: 14 residues. V trimming: 5 bases; J trimming: 6 bases; junction bases outside the gene matches: 5. The CDR3 sequence: CATSLQGLAGEQYF. In nucleotides, the CDR3 is TGTGCCACCAGCCTACAGGGACTAGCGGGCGAGCAGTACTTC.

This clone came up once. The genes are TRBV27 and TRBJ2-5, with D tentatively TRBD1 (6 bases). CDR1 is MNHEY and CDR2 is SMNVEV in the germline V gene (reference sequence). The CDR3 is 16 amino acids. The V end lost 0 bases, the J end lost 5 bases, and 16 bases lay between the germline ends. CDR3 sequence reads: CASSLSGAVLPETQYF. For the CDR3, the DNA is TGTGCCAGCAGTTTATCGGGGGCAGTCCTCCCTGAGACCCAGTACTTC.

The rearrangement joins TRBV4-1 to TRBJ1-5; D remains unclear. CDR3 length equals 16 residues. With 0 bases removed from V and 7 bases from J, the gap between germline ends came to 16 bases. Germline CDR1 is MGHRA and CDR2 is YSYEKL. Written as DNA, the CDR3 is TGCGCCAGCAGCCAAGATCCGGGATTGCCGGGACAGCCCCAGCATTTT. Translating gives CASSQDPGLPGQPQHF.